The T cell receptor (beta chain) under discussion was sequenced for a study of cytomegalovirus exposure and HLA in healthy donors. Turning to the study itself: An earlier analysis identified some 110 million unique TCR beta sequences in 150 million to 200 million T cells.

On this clone itself: As yet, its antigen is unknown.

With 6 bases clipped from V and 4 bases from J, the junction kept 4 bases outside the gene matches. The CDR3 contains 13 residues. Germline CDR1 is MDHEN and CDR2 is SYDVKM. Notes on the study in general: TCR beta V- and J-gene trimming was later associated with a missense DCLRE1C variant.

The PCR used 60 Vbeta and 13 Jbeta primers. Assay used: immunoSEQ multiplex PCR; TCRdb lists only in-frame clones, some missing. The profile covers about 120,000 clones, with roughly 8.6% appearing a single time and less than 6.5% taken by the ten largest. The specimen was PBMCs. The chain carries TRBV28 and TRBJ1-2, with 8 nucleotides matching TRBD1. This sequence was found in a woman in her thirties or forties in good health and CMV-seropositive. Here the CDR3 reads CASSQDRGYGYTF. DNA for the CDR3: TGTGCCAGCAGCCAAGACAGGGGCTATGGCTACACCTTC.